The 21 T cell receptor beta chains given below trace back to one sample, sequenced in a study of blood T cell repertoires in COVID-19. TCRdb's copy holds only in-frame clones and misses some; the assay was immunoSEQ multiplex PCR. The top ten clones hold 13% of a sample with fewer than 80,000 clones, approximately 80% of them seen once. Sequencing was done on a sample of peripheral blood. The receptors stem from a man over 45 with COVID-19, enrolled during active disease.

As DNA, the CDR3 is TGTGCCAGCAGCCAGAACAGCGGGGGGGCGGATACGCAGTATTTT. It encodes CASSQNSGGADTQYF. The chain combines TRBV11-2 with TRBJ2-3, with 10 bases aligning to TRBD2. V lost 5 bases and J lost 6; bases outside the gene matches: 8. This CDR3 has 15 residues. In germline, CDR1 is SGHAT, CDR2 FQNNGV.

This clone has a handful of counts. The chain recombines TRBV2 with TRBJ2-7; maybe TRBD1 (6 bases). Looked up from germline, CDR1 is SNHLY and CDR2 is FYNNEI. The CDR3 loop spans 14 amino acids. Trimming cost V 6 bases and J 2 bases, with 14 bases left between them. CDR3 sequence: CASRRGTETYEQYF. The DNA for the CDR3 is TGTGCCAGCAGGAGGGGGACGGAGACCTACGAGCAGTACTTC.

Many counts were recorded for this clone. The CDR3 sequence is CASSLTYSNQPQHF. In DNA form, the CDR3 reads TGTGCCAGCAGCCTAACTTATAGCAATCAGCCCCAGCATTTT. This sequence joins TRBV7-9 and TRBJ1-5, with D uncertain. Germline V gene sequence: CDR1 SEHNR, CDR2 FQNEAQ (reference sequence). V lost 5 bases to trimming and J lost 0 bases, with 8 bases between them. The CDR3 sequence is 14 residues long.

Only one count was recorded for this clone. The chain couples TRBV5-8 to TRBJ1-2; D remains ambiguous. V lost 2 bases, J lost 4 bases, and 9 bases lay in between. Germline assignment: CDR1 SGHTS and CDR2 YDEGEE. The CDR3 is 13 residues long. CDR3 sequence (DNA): TGTGCCAGCAGCTTAAGGCGGGCCTATGGCTACACCTTC. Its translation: CASSLRRAYGYTF. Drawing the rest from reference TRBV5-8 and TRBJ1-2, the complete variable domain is EAGVTQSPTHLIKTRGQQATLRCSPISGHTSVYWYQQALGLGLQFLLWYDEGEERNRGNFPPRFSGRQFPNYSSELNVNALELEDSALYLCASSLRRAYGYTFGSGTRLTVV.

As DNA, the CDR3 is TGTGCCAGCAGCTCCCAGGGCGGGGGGGCCCAAGAGACCCAGTACTTC. Its protein is CASSSQGGGAQETQYF. The V gene is TRBV7-6, the J gene TRBJ2-5, with 9 bases aligning to TRBD2. There are 16 residues in the CDR3. Unmatched junction bases numbered 7, after V lost 4 bases and J lost 1 base. Germline V gene sequence: CDR1 SGHVS, CDR2 FNYEAQ. Using reference TRBV7-6 and TRBJ2-5 for the parts outside the CDR3, the full variable domain is GAGVSQSPRYKVTKRGQDVALRCDPISGHVSLYWYRQALGQGPEFLTYFNYEAQQDKSGLPNDRFSAERPEGSISTLTIQRTEQRDSAMYRCASSSQGGGAQETQYFGPGTRLLVL.

The CDR3 here is CASSQAGDTQTGETQYF. CDR3 nucleotides: TGCGCCAGCAGCCAAGCCGGCGACACCCAAACGGGGGAGACCCAGTACTTC. This chain connects TRBV4-1 to TRBJ2-5, with D maybe TRBD2 (5 bases). The CDR3 is 17 amino acids. The germline V and J ends were trimmed by 1 base and 5 bases, with 20 bases remaining between them. Germline CDR1 reads MGHRA; CDR2 reads YSYEKL.

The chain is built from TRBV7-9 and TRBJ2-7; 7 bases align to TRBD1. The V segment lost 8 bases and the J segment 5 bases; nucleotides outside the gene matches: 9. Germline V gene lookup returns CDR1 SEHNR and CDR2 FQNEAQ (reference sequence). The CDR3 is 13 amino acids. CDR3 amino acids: CASLRQGENEQYF. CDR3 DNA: TGTGCCAGCCTGCGGCAGGGGGAGAACGAGCAGTACTTC.

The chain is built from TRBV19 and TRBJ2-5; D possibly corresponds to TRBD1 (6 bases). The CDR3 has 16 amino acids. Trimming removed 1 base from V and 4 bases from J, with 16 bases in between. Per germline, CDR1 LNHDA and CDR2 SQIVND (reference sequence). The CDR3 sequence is CASSIGVGGIVETQYF. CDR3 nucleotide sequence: TGTGCCAGTAGTATAGGGGTAGGGGGAATCGTAGAGACCCAGTACTTC.

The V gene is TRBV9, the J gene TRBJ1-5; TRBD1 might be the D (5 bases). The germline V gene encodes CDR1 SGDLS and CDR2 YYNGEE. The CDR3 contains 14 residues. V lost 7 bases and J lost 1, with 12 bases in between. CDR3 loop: CASGGEVSNQPQHF. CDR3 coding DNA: TGTGCCAGCGGAGGGGAGGTGAGCAATCAGCCCCAGCATTTT.

The CDR3 DNA follows: TGTGCCTGGAACAGAGACAGGGTTCGAAGTGGAGACACTGAAGCTTTCTTT. This codes for CAWNRDRVRSGDTEAFF. V and J are TRBV30 and TRBJ1-1, with 7 bases aligning to TRBD1. Germline CDR1 GTSNPN, CDR2 SVGIG (reference sequence). The CDR3 loop spans 17 amino acids. V shed 4 bases and J 3 bases; nucleotides not matched to a gene: 17.

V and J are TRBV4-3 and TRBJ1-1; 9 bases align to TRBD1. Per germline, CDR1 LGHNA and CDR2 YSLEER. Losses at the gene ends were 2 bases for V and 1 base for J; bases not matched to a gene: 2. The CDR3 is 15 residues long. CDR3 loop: CASSQPGQGNTEAFF. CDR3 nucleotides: TGCGCCAGCAGCCAACCGGGACAGGGGAACACTGAAGCTTTCTTT.

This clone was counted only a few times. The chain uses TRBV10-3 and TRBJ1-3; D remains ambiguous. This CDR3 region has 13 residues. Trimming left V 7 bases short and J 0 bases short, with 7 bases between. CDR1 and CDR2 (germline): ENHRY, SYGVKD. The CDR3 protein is CAIMRSSGNTIYF. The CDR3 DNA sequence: TGTGCCATCATGCGGAGCTCTGGAAACACCATATATTTT.

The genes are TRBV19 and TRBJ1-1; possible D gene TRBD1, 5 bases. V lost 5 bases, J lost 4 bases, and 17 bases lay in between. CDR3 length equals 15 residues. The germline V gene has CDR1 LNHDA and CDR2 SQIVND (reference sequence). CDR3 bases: TGTGCCAGTAGTTCTCCCTGGGGGGAGGGCACTGAAGCTTTCTTT. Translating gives CASSSPWGEGTEAFF.

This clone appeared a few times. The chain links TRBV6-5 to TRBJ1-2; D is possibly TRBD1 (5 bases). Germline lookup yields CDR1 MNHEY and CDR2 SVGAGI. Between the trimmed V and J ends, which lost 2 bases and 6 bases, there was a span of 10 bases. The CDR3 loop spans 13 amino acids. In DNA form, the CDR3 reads TGTGCCAGCAGTTACGGGCGGGGCGATGGCTACACCTTC. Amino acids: CASSYGRGDGYTF.

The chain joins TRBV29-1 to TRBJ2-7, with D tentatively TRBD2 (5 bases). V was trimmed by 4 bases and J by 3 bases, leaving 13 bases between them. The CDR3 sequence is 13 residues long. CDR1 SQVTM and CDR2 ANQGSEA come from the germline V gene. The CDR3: CSVAPTTLYEQYF. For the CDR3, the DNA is TGCAGCGTTGCTCCGACTACGCTCTACGAGCAGTACTTC.

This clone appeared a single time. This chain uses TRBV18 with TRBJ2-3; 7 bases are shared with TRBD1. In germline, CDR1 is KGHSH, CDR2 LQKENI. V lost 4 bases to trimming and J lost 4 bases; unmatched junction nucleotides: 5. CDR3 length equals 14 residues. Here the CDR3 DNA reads TGTGCCAGCTCACAAACAGGGGTCCCAGATACGCAGTATTTT. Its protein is CASSQTGVPDTQYF.

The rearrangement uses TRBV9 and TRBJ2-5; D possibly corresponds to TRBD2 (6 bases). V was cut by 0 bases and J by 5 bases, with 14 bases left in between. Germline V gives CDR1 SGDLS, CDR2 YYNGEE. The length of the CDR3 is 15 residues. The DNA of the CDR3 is TGTGCCAGCAGCGTAGGGCCGGGGGAGAGGGAGACCCAGTACTTC. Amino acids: CASSVGPGERETQYF.

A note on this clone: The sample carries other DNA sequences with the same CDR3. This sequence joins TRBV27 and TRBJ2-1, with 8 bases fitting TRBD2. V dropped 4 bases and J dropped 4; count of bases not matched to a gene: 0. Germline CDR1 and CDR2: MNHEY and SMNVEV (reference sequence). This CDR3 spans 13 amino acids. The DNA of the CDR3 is TGTGCCAGCAGTTCTAGCGGGTACAATGAGCAGTTCTTC. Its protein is CASSSSGYNEQFF.

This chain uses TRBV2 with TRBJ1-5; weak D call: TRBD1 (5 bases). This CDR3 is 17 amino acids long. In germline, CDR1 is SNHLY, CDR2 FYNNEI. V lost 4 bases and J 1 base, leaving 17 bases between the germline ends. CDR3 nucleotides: TGTGCCAGCAGTGGTAAGGCAGGGCCTATAAGCAATCAGCCCCAGCATTTT. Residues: CASSGKAGPISNQPQHF.

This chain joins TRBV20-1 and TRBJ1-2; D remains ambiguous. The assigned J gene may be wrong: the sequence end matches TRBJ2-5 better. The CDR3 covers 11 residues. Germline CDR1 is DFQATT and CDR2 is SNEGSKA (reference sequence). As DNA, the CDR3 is TGCAGTGCTAGAGTGATAAACAGCCAGTACTTC. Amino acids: CSARVINSQYF.

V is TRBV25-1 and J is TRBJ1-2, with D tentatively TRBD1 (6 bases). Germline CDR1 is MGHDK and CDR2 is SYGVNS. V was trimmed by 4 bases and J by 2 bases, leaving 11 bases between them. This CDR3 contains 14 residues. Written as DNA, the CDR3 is TGTGCCAGCAGTGGAGGGGGGGTAAACTATGGCTACACCTTC. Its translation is CASSGGGVNYGYTF.